The 8 T cell receptor beta chains listed next were all sequenced from one sample in a study of Ad26.COV2.S vaccination and SARS-CoV-2 variants. Treatment of the sample: some 20 received Ad26.COV2.S at low or high dose, single or two shots; several received placebo; per-sample allocation not given. Each sample was drawn 63 days after the first injection (of vaccine or placebo). Sequencing used immunoSEQ multiplex PCR; TCRdb keeps in-frame clones, though not all of them. The sample lists roughly 300,000 clones; 80% to 90% were seen once. The specimen comprised peripheral blood, sampled in a trial of Ad26.COV2.S vaccine versus placebo. These receptors all come from a person between 18 and 65 years old who received the Ad26.COV2.S COVID-19 vaccine or a placebo.

The count of this clone is one. The chain is built from TRBV7-8 and TRBJ2-7; a possible D gene is TRBD2 (6 bases). This CDR3 is 14 amino acids long. CDR1 is SGHVS and CDR2 is FQNEAQ in the germline V gene. V lost 5 bases to trimming and J lost 3 bases, with 14 bases between them. The chain's CDR3 is CASSPEAGSYEQYF. CDR3 bases: TGTGCCAGCAGCCCTGAGGCGGGGAGCTACGAGCAGTACTTC. The full variable domain, in which reference TRBV7-8 and TRBJ2-7 provide the parts outside the CDR3, is GAGVSQSPRYKVAKRGQDVALRCDPISGHVSLFWYQQALGQGPEFLTYFQNEAQLDKSGLPSDRFFAERPEGSVSTLKIQRTQQEDSAVYLCASSPEAGSYEQYFGPGTRLTVT.

This sequence joins TRBV2 and TRBJ2-3, with 10 bases that match TRBD2. The CDR3 sequence is 16 residues long. V lost 3 bases and J lost 8; bases outside the gene matches: 11. CDR1 is SNHLY, CDR2 FYNNEI, per germline. CDR3 sequence reads: CASSDFSLAGVATQYF. In DNA, the CDR3 is TGTGCCAGCAGTGATTTTAGTCTAGCGGGAGTGGCTACGCAGTATTTT.

The chain joins TRBV18 to TRBJ2-7, with TRBD2 matching 9 bases. Germline trimming cut 2 bases from V and 6 bases from J; bases unmatched to any gene: 8. Germline lookup yields CDR1 KGHSH and CDR2 LQKENI. This CDR3 contains 15 residues. Here the CDR3 DNA reads TGTGCCAGCTCACCAGAAGCGGGGGGAAGGGTCGAGCAGTACTTC. Translation: CASSPEAGGRVEQYF.

The J gene is TRBJ2-5, the V gene TRBV11-3; the match to TRBD1 covers 9 bases. The V gene's germline CDR1 is SGHNT and CDR2 YENEEA. V gave up 1 base and J gave up 5 bases; unmatched junction bases: 8. The CDR3 sequence is 16 residues long. CDR3 amino acids: CASSLGAGQGLETQYF. CDR3 bases: TGTGCCAGCAGCTTAGGAGCGGGACAGGGCTTGGAGACCCAGTACTTC.

This chain joins TRBV18 and TRBJ2-2; D is perhaps TRBD1 (6 bases). This CDR3 region has 13 residues. V lost 9 bases and J lost 0, with 8 bases in between. Germline-derived CDR1 and CDR2 are KGHSH and LQKENI. CDR3 amino acids: CASWTANTGELFF. Written as DNA, the CDR3 is TGTGCCAGTTGGACAGCGAACACCGGGGAGCTGTTTTTT.

Comment on this clone: The same CDR3 also results from other DNA sequences found in this sample. The chain has TRBV9 and TRBJ2-1; TRBD2 matches 8 bases. The V and J ends lost 1 base and 1 base, in that order; junction bases with no gene match: 1. The CDR3 consists of 15 residues. Germline CDR1 and CDR2: SGDLS and YYNGEE. The DNA of the CDR3 is TGTGCCAGCAGCGTAAGCGGGAGTTCCTACAATGAGCAGTTCTTC. Translation: CASSVSGSSYNEQFF.

The V gene is TRBV7-9, the J gene TRBJ1-1; the D gene is possibly TRBD1 (6 bases). Germline V gene sequence: CDR1 SEHNR, CDR2 FQNEAQ (reference sequence). The germline V and J ends were trimmed by 0 bases and 1 base, with 9 bases remaining between them. The CDR3 is made up of 15 amino acids. This CDR3 reads CASSLALGGNTEAFF. CDR3 in DNA: TGTGCCAGCAGCTTAGCGTTAGGGGGGAACACTGAAGCTTTCTTT.

The chain has TRBV5-5 and TRBJ2-1, with 9 bases matching TRBD1. V was clipped by 1 base and J by 3 bases; unmatched bases: 2. CDR1 and CDR2 from the germline V gene are SGHKS and YYEKEE (reference sequence). This CDR3 contains 15 residues. CDR3 nucleotide sequence: TGTGCCAGCAGCTTGTGGGACAGGGACTACAATGAGCAGTTCTTC. Translation: CASSLWDRDYNEQFF.